This TCR beta chain derives from a study of blood T cell repertoires in COVID-19 (TCRdb year 2020). In the study overall: The collaborator samples originated in the United States, Italy and Spain and spanned the acute and convalescent phases of COVID-19. The material from the prospective study consisted of cDNA or gDNA derived from T cells, B-cell-depleted T cells, or PBMCs. Subjects who had been exposed to COVID-19, were actively infected with it, or had recovered from it provided the deeply sampled blood TCRbeta repertoires that made up the dataset. The repertoires were made available in a free public database intended to serve as a resource for research on the immune response to SARS-CoV-2. The samples were drawn from the first 160 participants of the ongoing ImmuneRACE study and from 1,254 subjects provided by 6 global collaborators. Nearly every sample came with metadata listing a de-identified subject ID, COVID-19 status, age in years and sex. Where HLA class I and class II types were available, the types were taken from metadata supplied by the sample provider, not from assay-based typing.

A note on this clone: The clone's antigen remains unknown. Base-call qualities are not available, and no considerably larger clone is one nucleotide away.

Participants in the prospective study were aged roughly 18 to 89 years, lived in some 24 United States geographic areas, and enrolled through a virtual design. In the prospective study, participants were assigned to cohorts based on the clinical history participants reported in a screening survey and a study questionnaire. Recovered participants in ImmuneRACE Cohort 3 were defined as having two consecutive negative NP/OP PCR tests, clearance from a healthcare professional, or resolution of symptoms. In the prospective study, whole blood, serum and a nasopharyngeal or oropharyngeal swab were collected from each participant by mobile phlebotomists. Participants in the prospective study had the option to provide additional blood draws and questionnaires over a roughly 2-month period. Blood samples from the prospective study were shipped frozen or at room temperature prior to DNA extraction. CDR3 length: 13 amino acids, cysteine to phenylalanine. The entry retains the CDR3 DNA only, 39 bases that are in frame from base 1. Relative to germline, V is 0 bases shorter and J is 4 bases shorter, with 6 bases between their ends. The CDR1 and CDR2 encoded by the germline V gene are ENHRY and SYGVKD.

Broad study findings and their caveats: The quantity of clinical and demographic metadata differed by source and by participant and was supplied without curation.

TCRbeta CDR3 regions were amplified from genomic DNA using the immunoSEQ Assay, a bias-controlled multiplex PCR. The authors processed their data as follows. The number of nucleated cells in each sample was estimated by amplification of reference gene primers within the assay. To quantify the absolute abundance of each unique TCRbeta CDR3 rearrangement, sequence reads were collapsed and filtered. For each sample, productive Simpson clonality was calculated as the square root of Simpson's diversity index over productive rearrangements. TCRdb limited this immuneACCESS table to in-frame rearrangements with V and J called. A share of clones is missing; checked studies link under half to unresolved V genes, and the rest is unexplained. That table furnishes V, J and clone size, whereas the DNA furnished D and trimming. The sample profile shows 200,000 to 250,000 clones; more than 80% of them were found once. In total, the top ten clones hold approximately 2% of the sample.

The TCR was taken from a man aged 55 to 70 who had recovered from COVID-19. The V and J segments used are TRBV10-3 and TRBJ1-2, with no reliable assignment of the D segment. Input material: PBMCs or T cells enriched from blood (not recorded which). The DNA reads as follows: TGTGCCATCAGTGAGTCGACGGGCTATGGCTACACCTTC. It specifies CAISESTGYGYTF.